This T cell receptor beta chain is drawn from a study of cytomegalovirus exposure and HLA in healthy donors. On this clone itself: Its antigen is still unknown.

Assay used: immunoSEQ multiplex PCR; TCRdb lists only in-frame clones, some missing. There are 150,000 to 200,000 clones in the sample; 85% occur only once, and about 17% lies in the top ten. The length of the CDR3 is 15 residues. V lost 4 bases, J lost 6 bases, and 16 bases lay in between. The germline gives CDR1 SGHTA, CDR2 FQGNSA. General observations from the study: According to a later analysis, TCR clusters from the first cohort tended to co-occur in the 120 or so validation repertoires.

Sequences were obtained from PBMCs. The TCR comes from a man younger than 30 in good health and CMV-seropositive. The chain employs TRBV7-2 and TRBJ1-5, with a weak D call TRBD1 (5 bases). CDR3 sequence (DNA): TGTGCCAGCAGCTCCCAGGGTATAAGGGGTCAGCCCCAGCATTTT. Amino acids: CASSSQGIRGQPQHF.